The TCR beta chain described here comes from a study of blood T cell repertoires in COVID-19. This CDR3 spans 15 amino acids. Looked up from germline, CDR1 is MGHRA and CDR2 is YSYEKL. With 6 bases clipped from V and 4 bases from J, the junction kept 9 bases outside the gene matches. Sequencing was performed with immunoSEQ multiplex PCR; in TCRdb, only in-frame clones are kept and a portion is missing. The data hold 250,000 or so clones, with nearly 90% observed a single time. The sequencing input was PBMCs or T cells enriched from blood (not recorded which). The receptor comes from a man aged 25-45 years who had recovered from COVID-19. The J gene is TRBJ2-5, the V gene TRBV4-1, with 9 bases matching TRBD2. CDR3 DNA: TGCGCCAGCAGAGAACTAGCGGGTGCGGGAGAGACCCAGTACTTC. Its protein is CASRELAGAGETQYF.